This T cell receptor (beta chain) originates from a study of spatial heterogeneity in lung cancer. Study context: Compared with alpha-chain sequences, beta-chain sequences were consistently detected in greater numbers.

Individually, TCR cDNA molecules were each labelled with a unique molecular identifier. Each CDR3 protein is one row after TCRdb ran MiXCR on the 5' RACE reads. The sample lists about 7,000 distinct CDR3 sequences, 11% to 15% occurring once. As to time point: sample taken at primary tumor resection. A total of around 72 untreated early-stage non-small cell lung cancer patients served as donors. In this sample, this clonotype is medium-sized. Antigen unknown. Broader study findings: Beta chains had around 12% coverage of tumor T cells, and alpha chains had 6% to 7.5%. Tumoral mutation counts were tracked by counts of expanded intratumoral alpha and beta TCRs.

The V gene lost 6 bases and the J gene lost 6 bases, with 15 bases spanning the gap. CDR3 size: 14 residues. CDR1 LGHDT and CDR2 YNNKEL come from the germline V gene (reference sequence). The chain joins TRBV3-1 to TRBJ2-1, with D perhaps matching TRBD1 (6 bases). This TCR was recovered from a female donor with early-stage non-small cell lung cancer. This specimen was lung tumor tissue, taken at surgery. CDR3 sequence (DNA): TGTGCCAGCAGTCCTACAGGGCGAGGCAATGAGCAGTTCTTC. This codes for CASSPTGRGNEQFF.